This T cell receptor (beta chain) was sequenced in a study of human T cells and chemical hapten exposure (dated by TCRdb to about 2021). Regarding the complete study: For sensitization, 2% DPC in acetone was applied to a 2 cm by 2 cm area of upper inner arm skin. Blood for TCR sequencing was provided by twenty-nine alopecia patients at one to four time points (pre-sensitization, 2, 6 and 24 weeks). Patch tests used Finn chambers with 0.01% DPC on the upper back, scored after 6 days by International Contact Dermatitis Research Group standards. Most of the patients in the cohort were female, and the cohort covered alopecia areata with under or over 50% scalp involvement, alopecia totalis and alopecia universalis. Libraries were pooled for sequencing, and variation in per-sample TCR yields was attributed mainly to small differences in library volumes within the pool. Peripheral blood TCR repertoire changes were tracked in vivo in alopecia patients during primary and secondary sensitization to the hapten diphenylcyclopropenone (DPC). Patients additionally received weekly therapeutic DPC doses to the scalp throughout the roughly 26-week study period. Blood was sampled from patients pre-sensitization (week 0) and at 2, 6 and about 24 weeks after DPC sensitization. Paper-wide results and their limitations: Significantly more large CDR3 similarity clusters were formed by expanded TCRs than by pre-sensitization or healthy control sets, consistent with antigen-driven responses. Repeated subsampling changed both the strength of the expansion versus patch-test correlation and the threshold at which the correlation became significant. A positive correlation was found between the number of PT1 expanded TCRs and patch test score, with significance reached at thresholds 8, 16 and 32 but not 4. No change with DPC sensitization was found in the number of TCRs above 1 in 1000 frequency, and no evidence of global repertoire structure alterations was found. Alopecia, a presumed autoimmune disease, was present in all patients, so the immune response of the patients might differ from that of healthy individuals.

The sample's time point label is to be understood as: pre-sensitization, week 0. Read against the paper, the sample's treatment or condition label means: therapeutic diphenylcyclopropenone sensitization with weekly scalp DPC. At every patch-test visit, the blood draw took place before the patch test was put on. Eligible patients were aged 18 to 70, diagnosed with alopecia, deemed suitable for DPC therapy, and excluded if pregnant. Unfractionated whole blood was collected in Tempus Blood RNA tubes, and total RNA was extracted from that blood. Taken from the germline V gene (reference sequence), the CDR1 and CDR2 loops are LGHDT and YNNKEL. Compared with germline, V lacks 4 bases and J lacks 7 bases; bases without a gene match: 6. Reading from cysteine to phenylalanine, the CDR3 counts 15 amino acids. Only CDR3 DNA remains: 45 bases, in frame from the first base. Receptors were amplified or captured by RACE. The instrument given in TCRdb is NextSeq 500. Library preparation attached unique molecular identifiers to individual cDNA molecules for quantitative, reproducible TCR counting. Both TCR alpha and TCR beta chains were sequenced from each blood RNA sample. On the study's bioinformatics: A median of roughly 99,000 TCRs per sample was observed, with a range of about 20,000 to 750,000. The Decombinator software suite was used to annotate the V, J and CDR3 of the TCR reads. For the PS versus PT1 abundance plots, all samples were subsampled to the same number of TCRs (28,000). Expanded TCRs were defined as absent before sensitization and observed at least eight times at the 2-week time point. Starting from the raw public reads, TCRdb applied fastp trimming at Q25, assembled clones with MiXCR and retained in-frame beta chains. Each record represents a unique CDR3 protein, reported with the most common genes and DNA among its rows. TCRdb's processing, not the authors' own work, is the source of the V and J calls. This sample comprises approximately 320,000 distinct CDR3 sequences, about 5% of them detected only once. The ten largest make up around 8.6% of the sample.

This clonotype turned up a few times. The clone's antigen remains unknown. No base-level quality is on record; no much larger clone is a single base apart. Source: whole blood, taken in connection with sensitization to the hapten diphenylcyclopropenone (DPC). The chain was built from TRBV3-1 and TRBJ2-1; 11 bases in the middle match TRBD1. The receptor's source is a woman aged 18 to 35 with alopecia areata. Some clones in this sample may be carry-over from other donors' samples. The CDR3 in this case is CASSPWDRGVNEQFF. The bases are TGTGCCAGCAGCCCCTGGGACAGGGGGGTAAATGAGCAGTTCTTC.